These 12 T cell receptor beta chains were all obtained from the same sample, sequenced in a study of blood T cell repertoires in COVID-19. Sequencing was performed with immunoSEQ multiplex PCR; in TCRdb, only in-frame clones are kept and a portion is missing. The sample includes tens of thousands of clones, 82% of them seen just once. Sequences were obtained from peripheral blood. These receptor sequences come from a woman older than 75 with acute or convalescent COVID-19.

This chain joins TRBV9 and TRBJ1-1; D may be TRBD1 (6 bases). Trimming removed 0 bases at V and 4 bases at J, with 19 bases between. Per the germline V gene, CDR1 is SGDLS and CDR2 is YYNGEE. There are 17 residues in the CDR3. The CDR3 coding sequence is TGTGCCAGCAGCGTAGCTTCGAATTGGAGGGGGGGCACTGAAGCTTTCTTT. Protein sequence: CASSVASNWRGGTEAFF.

The V gene is TRBV6-5, the J gene TRBJ2-5, with D possibly being TRBD1 (6 bases). The CDR3 contains 14 residues. V gave up 1 base and J gave up 3 bases, with 9 bases separating them. Germline assignment: CDR1 MNHEY and CDR2 SVGAGI. CDR3 sequence: CASSYWAGEETQYF. CDR3 DNA: TGTGCCAGCAGTTACTGGGCAGGGGAAGAGACCCAGTACTTC.

V gene TRBV2 combines with J gene TRBJ1-5, with D unclear. CDR1 is SNHLY, CDR2 FYNNEI, per germline. V was shortened by 5 bases and J by 0 bases, with 11 bases between the two germline ends. The CDR3 has 15 residues. Here the CDR3 reads CASSLWQASNQPQHF. In DNA, the CDR3 is TGTGCCAGCAGTCTCTGGCAGGCTAGCAATCAGCCCCAGCATTTT.

The rearrangement links TRBV6-5 to TRBJ1-2; D is perhaps TRBD1 (6 bases). Per the germline V gene, CDR1 is MNHEY and CDR2 is SVGAGI. Trimming removed 4 bases from V and 7 bases from J, with 13 bases in between. The CDR3 extends over 13 amino acids. The CDR3 DNA reads TGTGCCAGCAGTTCCTCGGGGGCAGGTGGCTACACCTTC. This encodes CASSSSGAGGYTF.

Turning to this clone: An end of the junction differs from the germline gene, which may be a read error. The genes are TRBV2 and TRBJ2-2; 9 nucleotides align to TRBD2. The CDR3 spans 14 residues. CDR1 and CDR2 (germline): SNHLY, FYNNEI. CDR3 in amino acids: CASIGTSNSGELFF. In DNA form, the CDR3 reads TGTGCCAGCATCGGGACTAGCAACAGCGGGGAGCTGTTTTTT. The whole variable domain, filled in from reference TRBV2 and TRBJ2-2, reads EPEVTQTPSHQVTQMGQEVILRCVPISNHLYFYWYRQILGQKVEFLVSFYNNEISEKSEIFDDQFSVERPDGSNFTLKIRSTKLEDSAMYFCASIGTSNSGELFFGEGSRLTVL.

The J gene is TRBJ2-3, the V gene TRBV21-1; the D call TRBD1 from the table was never checked on the DNA. TRBV21-1 constitutes a pseudogene. CDR3 length: 19 amino acids. As DNA, the CDR3 is TGTGCCAGCAGCAAAGGTGTCAGGGTCCCTGTACTTCCCACAGATACGCAGTATTTT. Translating it yields CASSKGVRVPVLPTDTQYF.

The gene calls are TRBV2 and TRBJ1-1; no reliable D call. This CDR3 is 13 amino acids long. Trimming cost V 7 bases and J 2 bases, with 11 bases left between them. Germline assignment: CDR1 SNHLY and CDR2 FYNNEI. The CDR3 region has the DNA TGTGCCAGCAAAGGTGGAGCTAACACTGAAGCTTTCTTT. Translation gives CASKGGANTEAFF.

This chain links TRBV5-1 with TRBJ2-7; 10 bases align to TRBD1. The CDR3 loop spans 18 amino acids. The V segment lost 3 bases and the J segment 5 bases; nucleotides outside the gene matches: 17. Germline V gene lookup returns CDR1 SGHRS and CDR2 YFSETQ. The CDR3 DNA sequence: TGCGCCAGCAGCTGGACTGCCACCCGGGACAGGGGTAGTGACGAGCAGTACTTC. Amino acid sequence: CASSWTATRDRGSDEQYF.

The genes are TRBV19 and TRBJ1-5; 9 bases fit TRBD1. Germline values: CDR1 LNHDA, CDR2 SQIVND (reference sequence). This CDR3 has 15 residues. The V segment lost 4 bases and the J segment 7 bases; nucleotides outside the gene matches: 8. For the CDR3, the DNA is TGTGCCAGTAGTAAAAACAGGGGGCTCGGGCAGCCCCAGCATTTT. This gives the protein CASSKNRGLGQPQHF.

The chain's CDR3 is CASSLAGDYTGELFF. For the CDR3, the DNA is TGTGCCAGCAGCTTGGCGGGAGATTATACCGGGGAGCTGTTTTTT. The V call is TRBV7-9, the J call TRBJ2-2; 7 bases are a match to TRBD2. With 3 bases clipped from V and 5 bases from J, the junction kept 6 bases outside the gene matches. CDR1 SEHNR and CDR2 FQNEAQ come from the germline V gene (reference sequence). The CDR3 covers 15 residues.

In regard to this clone: This sample also contains other DNA sequences that code for the same CDR3. The chain combines TRBV9 with TRBJ2-1, with TRBD2 identical over 8 bases. The CDR3 is made up of 14 amino acids. The trim removed 2 bases at V and 9 bases at J, leaving 7 bases unmatched. Germline CDR1 reads SGDLS; CDR2 reads YYNGEE. CDR3 nucleotide sequence: TGTGCCAGCAGCGTCAGCGGGAGTTTGGTTGAGCAGTTCTTC. The encoded protein is CASSVSGSLVEQFF.

The chain couples TRBV11-1 to TRBJ2-2; TRBD1 matches at 7 bases. There are 16 residues in the CDR3. Trimming at V came to 5 bases and at J to 3 bases, leaving 9 bases not matched to a gene. The V gene's germline CDR1 is SGHAT and CDR2 FQDESV (reference sequence). CDR3 sequence: CASSPRQGSYTGELFF. CDR3 nucleotides: TGTGCCAGCAGCCCTAGACAGGGTTCGTACACCGGGGAGCTGTTTTTT.